These 19 T cell receptor beta chains were all obtained from the same sample, sequenced in a study of blood T cell repertoires in COVID-19 (dated by TCRdb to the early 2020s). The library was prepared using the immunoSEQ multiplex PCR assay. Imported from immuneACCESS, the table was reduced by TCRdb to in-frame sequences with V and J called. These copies leave out some clones; in studies compared against another copy, an unresolved V gene accounts for under half, and the cause of the remainder is not known. In all, the sample holds around 250,000 clones, and approximately 89% of those were seen once. Of the sample, about 4.5% falls within the top ten clones. Sequenced: peripheral blood. These receptors originate from a woman in her thirties or forties who had recovered from COVID-19.

The chain links TRBV6-5 to TRBJ2-3; 10 bases are a match to TRBD2. The J segment lost 6 bases and the V segment lost 6 bases, leaving 9 bases of the junction unmatched. Germline V gene data show CDR1 as MNHEY and CDR2 as SVGAGI. The CDR3 contains 15 residues. Here the CDR3 reads CASSLAGEGSDTQYF. The CDR3 bases are TGTGCCAGCAGCCTAGCGGGAGAAGGTTCGGATACGCAGTATTTT.

The gene calls are TRBV10-3 and TRBJ2-1; D might be TRBD2 (6 bases). The CDR3 is 16 residues long. V dropped 2 bases and J dropped 1 base, with 12 bases sitting between them. CDR1 is ENHRY and CDR2 is SYGVKD in the germline V gene. The CDR3 sequence is CAISEGGRPSYNEQFF. CDR3 DNA sequence: TGTGCCATCAGTGAGGGTGGGAGGCCTTCCTACAATGAGCAGTTCTTC.

This chain joins TRBV7-2 and TRBJ2-3, with 14 bases that match TRBD2. The CDR3 covers 17 residues. V was clipped by 5 bases and J by 3 bases; unmatched bases: 7. Germline loops: CDR1 SGHTA, CDR2 FQGNSA. As DNA, the CDR3 is TGTGCCAGCAGCCTAGTCGGGACTAGCGGGAGAACAGATACGCAGTATTTT. The encoded protein is CASSLVGTSGRTDTQYF.

The chain uses TRBV19 and TRBJ1-1; D unclear. The V end lost 4 bases, the J end lost 0 bases, and 9 bases lay between the germline ends. The CDR3 totals 14 residues. Germline CDR1 and CDR2: LNHDA and SQIVND (reference sequence). CDR3 DNA: TGTGCCAGTAGTACAGTAGCGATGAACACTGAAGCTTTCTTT. It codes for CASSTVAMNTEAFF.

The rearrangement joins TRBV5-1 to TRBJ2-7; 8 bases are shared with TRBD2. This CDR3 has 14 amino acids. Germline V lookup: CDR1 SGHRS, CDR2 YFSETQ. The V gene end was trimmed by 4 bases and the J gene end by 5 bases; junction bases not matched to a gene: 8. In DNA form, the CDR3 reads TGCGCCAGCAGCCACGGACTAGCCCGGGACGAGCAGTACTTC. This sequence encodes CASSHGLARDEQYF.

The chain links TRBV6-5 to TRBJ2-1; 9 bases map to TRBD2. Trimming cost V 2 bases and J 5 bases; bases outside gene matches: 4. This CDR3 comprises 15 residues. Germline CDR1 MNHEY, CDR2 SVGAGI. The CDR3, as DNA: TGTGCCAGCAGTTACAGAGCGGGAGGTCACAATGAGCAGTTCTTC. This sequence encodes CASSYRAGGHNEQFF.

This chain uses TRBV2 with TRBJ2-1, with no clear D. V was pared by 4 bases and J by 5 bases, with 9 bases between. CDR3 length: 13 amino acids. Germline CDR1 SNHLY, CDR2 FYNNEI. In DNA, the CDR3 is TGTGCCAGCAGTGTCTGGCTAGACAATGAGCAGTTCTTC. It specifies CASSVWLDNEQFF.

The chain has TRBV5-1 and TRBJ1-4; a possible D gene is TRBD1 (6 bases). Germline values: CDR1 SGHRS, CDR2 YFSETQ. V was clipped by 1 base and J by 4 bases, with 8 bases between them. CDR3 length: 14 residues. CDR3 DNA: TGCGCCAGCAGCTTGCTAGGGGGTAATGAAAAACTGTTTTTT. It encodes CASSLLGGNEKLFF.

The chain recombines TRBV19 with TRBJ2-1; D possibly corresponds to TRBD2 (5 bases). The germline CDR1 and CDR2 sequences are LNHDA and SQIVND (reference sequence). This CDR3 has 15 residues. V was clipped by 9 bases and J by 5 bases, with 20 bases between them. In nucleotides, the CDR3 is TGTGCCAGCCTTGACGGTGCGGGCCTGCACAATGAGCAGTTCTTC. It encodes CASLDGAGLHNEQFF.

This chain joins TRBV2 and TRBJ2-7; D remains ambiguous. There are 14 residues in the CDR3. Trimming cost V 7 bases and J 0 bases, with 13 bases left between them. Germline CDR1 reads SNHLY; CDR2 reads FYNNEI. The CDR3 protein is CASTPFLPSYEQYV. DNA of the CDR3: TGTGCCAGCACCCCGTTCCTACCCTCCTACGAGCAGTACGTC.

The V gene is TRBV28, the J gene TRBJ1-5, with D maybe TRBD1 (5 bases). This CDR3 spans 16 amino acids. The V end lost 6 bases, the J end lost 3 bases, and 18 bases lay between the germline ends. Germline lookup yields CDR1 MDHEN and CDR2 SYDVKM. The CDR3 coding sequence is TGTGCCAGCAGGGGGCGGCCAGGCCCCATCAATCAGCCCCAGCATTTT. It yields the protein CASRGRPGPINQPQHF.

The chain has TRBV30 and TRBJ2-5; D possibly corresponds to TRBD2 (6 bases). The CDR3 covers 13 residues. V was clipped by 0 bases and J by 5 bases, with 10 bases between them. CDR1 GTSNPN and CDR2 SVGIG come from the germline V gene (reference sequence). CDR3 region: CAWSVQSGETQYF. DNA of the CDR3: TGTGCCTGGAGTGTACAAAGCGGGGAGACCCAGTACTTC.

The chain joins TRBV12-3 or TRBV12-4 to TRBJ2-7, with D unclear. The CDR3 length is 13 residues. With 7 bases removed from V and 5 bases from J, the gap between germline ends came to 15 bases. Here the CDR3 DNA reads TGTGCCAGCACCCCAACGTGCCGCGACGAGCAGTACGTC. Translated, it gives CASTPTCRDEQYV.

The V gene is TRBV6-6, the J gene TRBJ1-2; 12 positions agree with TRBD1. Germline V gives CDR1 MNHNY, CDR2 SVGAGI (reference sequence). The CDR3 has 14 residues. The ends lost 6 bases at V and 7 bases at J; junction bases unmatched: 6. In DNA form, the CDR3 reads TGTGCCAGCAGGGCCGGGACAGGGGGCGGTGGCTACACCTTC. Its translation is CASRAGTGGGGYTF.

The chain couples TRBV9 to TRBJ2-3, with 7 bases that match TRBD2. The CDR3 sequence is 16 residues long. Germline V lookup: CDR1 SGDLS, CDR2 YYNGEE. J gave up 0 bases and V 0 bases, and 4 bases lay outside the gene matches. The CDR3 bases are TGTGCCAGCAGCGTAGGAGCGGGGACCAGCACAGATACGCAGTATTTT. This translates into CASSVGAGTSTDTQYF.

The chain has TRBV2 and TRBJ2-3; 9 bases are shared with TRBD1. CDR3 size: 15 residues. V was clipped by 6 bases and J by 3 bases; unmatched bases: 7. Germline CDR1 is SNHLY and CDR2 is FYNNEI. The CDR3 here is CASSRQGVGTDTQYF. CDR3 nucleotides: TGTGCCAGCAGCCGACAGGGGGTGGGGACAGATACGCAGTATTTT.

The chain couples TRBV3-1 (or the pseudogene TRBV3-2) to TRBJ1-2; 7 nucleotides line up with TRBD1. The CDR3 sequence is 13 residues long. Germline CDR1 LGHDT, CDR2 YNNKEL (reference sequence). V was pared by 0 bases and J by 8 bases, with 3 bases of the junction left unmatched. Written as DNA, the CDR3 is TGTGCCAGCAGCCAAGAAGCAGGGGGAGGCTACACCTTC. Protein sequence: CASSQEAGGGYTF.

This clone was observed once. CDR3 DNA sequence: TGCGCCAGCAGTGATCAGGGGAAAGAGACCCAGTACTTC. Encoded protein: CASSDQGKETQYF. This chain connects TRBV10-1 to TRBJ2-5, with TRBD1 as a possible D gene (6 bases). Germline loops: CDR1 WNHNN, CDR2 SYGVQD (reference sequence). The CDR3 extends over 13 amino acids. Trimming stripped 3 bases from V and 3 bases from J, with 8 bases between.

The V gene is TRBV10-3, the J gene TRBJ2-7; TRBD1 is a possible D gene (5 bases). Between the trimmed V and J ends, which lost 0 bases and 6 bases, there was a span of 9 bases. Germline CDR1 ENHRY, CDR2 SYGVKD. The CDR3 covers 13 residues. CDR3 DNA sequence: TGTGCCATCAGTGAGTCAGTAGGGGTCGAGCAGTACGTC. Its protein product is CAISESVGVEQYV.